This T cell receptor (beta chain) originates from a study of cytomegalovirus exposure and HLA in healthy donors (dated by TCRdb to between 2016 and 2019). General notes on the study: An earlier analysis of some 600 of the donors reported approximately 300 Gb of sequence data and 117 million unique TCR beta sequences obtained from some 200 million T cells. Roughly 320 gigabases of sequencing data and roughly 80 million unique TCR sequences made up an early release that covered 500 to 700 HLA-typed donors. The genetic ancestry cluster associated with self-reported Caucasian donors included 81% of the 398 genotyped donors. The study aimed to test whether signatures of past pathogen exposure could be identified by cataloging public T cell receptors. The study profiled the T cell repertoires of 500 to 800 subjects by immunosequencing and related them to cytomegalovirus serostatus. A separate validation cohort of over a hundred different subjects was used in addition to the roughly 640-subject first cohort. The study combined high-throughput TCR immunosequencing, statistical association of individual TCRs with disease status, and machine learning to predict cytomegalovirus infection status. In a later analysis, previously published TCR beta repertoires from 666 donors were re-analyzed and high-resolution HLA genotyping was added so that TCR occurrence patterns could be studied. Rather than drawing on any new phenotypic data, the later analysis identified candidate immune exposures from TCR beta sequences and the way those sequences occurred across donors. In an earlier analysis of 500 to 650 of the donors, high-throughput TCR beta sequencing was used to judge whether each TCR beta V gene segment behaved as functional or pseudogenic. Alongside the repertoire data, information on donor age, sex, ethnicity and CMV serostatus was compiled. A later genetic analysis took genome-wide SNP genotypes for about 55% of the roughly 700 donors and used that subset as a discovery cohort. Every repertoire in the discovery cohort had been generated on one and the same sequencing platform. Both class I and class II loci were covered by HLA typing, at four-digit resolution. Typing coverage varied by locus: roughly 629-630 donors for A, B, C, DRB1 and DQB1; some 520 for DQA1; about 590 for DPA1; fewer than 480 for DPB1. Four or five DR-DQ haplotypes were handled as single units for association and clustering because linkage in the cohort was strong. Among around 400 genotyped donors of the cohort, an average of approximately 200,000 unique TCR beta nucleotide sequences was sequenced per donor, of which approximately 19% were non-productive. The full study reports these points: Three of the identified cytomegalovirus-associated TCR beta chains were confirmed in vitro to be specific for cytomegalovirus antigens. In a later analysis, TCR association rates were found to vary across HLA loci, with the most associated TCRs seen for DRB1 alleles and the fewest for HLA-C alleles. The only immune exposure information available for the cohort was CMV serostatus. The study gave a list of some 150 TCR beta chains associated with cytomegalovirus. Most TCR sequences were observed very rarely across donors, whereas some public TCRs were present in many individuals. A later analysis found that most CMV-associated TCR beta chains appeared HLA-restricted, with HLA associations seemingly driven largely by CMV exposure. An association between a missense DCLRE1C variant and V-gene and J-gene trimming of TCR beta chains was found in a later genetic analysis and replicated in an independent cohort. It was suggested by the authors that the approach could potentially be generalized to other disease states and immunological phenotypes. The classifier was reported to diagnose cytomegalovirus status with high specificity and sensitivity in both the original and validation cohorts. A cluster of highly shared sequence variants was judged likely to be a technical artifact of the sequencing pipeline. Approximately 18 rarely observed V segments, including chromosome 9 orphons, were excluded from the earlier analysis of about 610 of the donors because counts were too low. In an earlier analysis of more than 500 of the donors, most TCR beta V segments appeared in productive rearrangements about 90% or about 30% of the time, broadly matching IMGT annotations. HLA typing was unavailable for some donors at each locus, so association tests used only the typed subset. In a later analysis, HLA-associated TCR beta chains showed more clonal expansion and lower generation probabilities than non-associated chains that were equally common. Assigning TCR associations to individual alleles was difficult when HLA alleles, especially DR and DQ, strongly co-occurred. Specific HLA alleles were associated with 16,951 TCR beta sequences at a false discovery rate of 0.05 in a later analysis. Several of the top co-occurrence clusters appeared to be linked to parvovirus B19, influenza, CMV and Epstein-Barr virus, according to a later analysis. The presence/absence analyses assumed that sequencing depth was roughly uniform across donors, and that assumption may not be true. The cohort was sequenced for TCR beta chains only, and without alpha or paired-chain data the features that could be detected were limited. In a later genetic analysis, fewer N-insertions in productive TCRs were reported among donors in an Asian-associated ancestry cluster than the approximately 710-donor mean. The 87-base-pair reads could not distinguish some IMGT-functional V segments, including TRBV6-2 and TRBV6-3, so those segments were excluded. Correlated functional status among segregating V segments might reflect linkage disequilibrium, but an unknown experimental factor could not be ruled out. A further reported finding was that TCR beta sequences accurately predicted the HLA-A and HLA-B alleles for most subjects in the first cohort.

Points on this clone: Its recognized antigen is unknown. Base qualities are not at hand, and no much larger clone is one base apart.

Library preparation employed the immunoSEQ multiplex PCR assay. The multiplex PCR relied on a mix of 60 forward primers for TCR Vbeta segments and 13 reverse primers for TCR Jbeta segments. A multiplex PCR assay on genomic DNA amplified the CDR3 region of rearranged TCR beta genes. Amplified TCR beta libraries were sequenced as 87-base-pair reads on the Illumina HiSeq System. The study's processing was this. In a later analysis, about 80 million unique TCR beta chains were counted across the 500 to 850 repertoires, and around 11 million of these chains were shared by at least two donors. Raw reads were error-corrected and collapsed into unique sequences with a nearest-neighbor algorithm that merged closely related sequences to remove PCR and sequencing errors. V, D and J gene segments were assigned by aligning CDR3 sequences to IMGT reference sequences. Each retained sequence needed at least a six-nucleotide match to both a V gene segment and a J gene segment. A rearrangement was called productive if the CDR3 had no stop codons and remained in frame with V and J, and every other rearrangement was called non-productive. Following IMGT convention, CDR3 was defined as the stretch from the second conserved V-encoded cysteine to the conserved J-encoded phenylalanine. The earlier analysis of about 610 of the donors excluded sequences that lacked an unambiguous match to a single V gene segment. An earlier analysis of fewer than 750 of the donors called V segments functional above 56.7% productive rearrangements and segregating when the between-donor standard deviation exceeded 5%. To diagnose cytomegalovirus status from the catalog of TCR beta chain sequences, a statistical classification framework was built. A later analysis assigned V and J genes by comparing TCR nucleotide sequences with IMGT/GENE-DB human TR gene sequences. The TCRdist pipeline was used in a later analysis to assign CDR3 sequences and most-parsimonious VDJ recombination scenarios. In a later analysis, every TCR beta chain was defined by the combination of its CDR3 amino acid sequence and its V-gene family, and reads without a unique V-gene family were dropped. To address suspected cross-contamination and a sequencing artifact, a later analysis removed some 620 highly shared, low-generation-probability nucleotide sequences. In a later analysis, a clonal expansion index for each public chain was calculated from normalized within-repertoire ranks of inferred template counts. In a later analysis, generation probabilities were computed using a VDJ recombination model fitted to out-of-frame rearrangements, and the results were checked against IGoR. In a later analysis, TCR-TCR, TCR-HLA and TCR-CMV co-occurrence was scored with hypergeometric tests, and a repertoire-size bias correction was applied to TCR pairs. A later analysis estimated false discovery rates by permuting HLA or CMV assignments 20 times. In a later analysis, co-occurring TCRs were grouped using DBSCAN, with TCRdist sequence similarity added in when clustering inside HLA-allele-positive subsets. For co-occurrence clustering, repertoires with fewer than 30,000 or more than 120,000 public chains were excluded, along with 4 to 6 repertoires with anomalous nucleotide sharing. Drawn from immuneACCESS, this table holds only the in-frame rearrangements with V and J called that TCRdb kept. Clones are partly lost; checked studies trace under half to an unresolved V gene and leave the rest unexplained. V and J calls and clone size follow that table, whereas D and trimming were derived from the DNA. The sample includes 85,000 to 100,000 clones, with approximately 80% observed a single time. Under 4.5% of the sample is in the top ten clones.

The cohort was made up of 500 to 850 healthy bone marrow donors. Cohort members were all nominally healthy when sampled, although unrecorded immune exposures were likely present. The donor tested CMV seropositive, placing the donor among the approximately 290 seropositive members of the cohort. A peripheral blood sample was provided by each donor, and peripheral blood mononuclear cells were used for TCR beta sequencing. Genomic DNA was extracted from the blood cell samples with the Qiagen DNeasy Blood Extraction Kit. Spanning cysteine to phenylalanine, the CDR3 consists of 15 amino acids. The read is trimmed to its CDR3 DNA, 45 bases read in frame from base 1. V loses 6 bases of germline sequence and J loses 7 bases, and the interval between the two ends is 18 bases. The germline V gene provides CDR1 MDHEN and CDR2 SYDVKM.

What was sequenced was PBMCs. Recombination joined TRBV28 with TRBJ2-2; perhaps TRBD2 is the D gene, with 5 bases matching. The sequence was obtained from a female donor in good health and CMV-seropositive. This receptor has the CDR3 CASRGVRKEDGELFF. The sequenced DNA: TGTGCCAGCAGGGGTGTAAGGAAGGAGGACGGGGAGCTGTTTTTT. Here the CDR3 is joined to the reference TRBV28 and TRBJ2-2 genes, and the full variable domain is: DVKVTQSSRYLVKRTGEKVFLECVQDMDHENMFWYRQDPGLGLRLIYFSYDVKMKEKGDIPEGYSVSREKKERFSLILESASTNQTSMYLCASRGVRKEDGELFFGEGSRLTVL.